Presented here are 30 T cell receptor beta chains from one specimen sequenced in a study of vaccination and CD4 T cells after COVID-19. Sequenced with the Oncomine TCR Beta short-read assay was DNA taken from cultured CD4+ T cells. TCRdb reprocessed the PCR reads with MiXCR, giving one entry per CDR3 protein. The top ten clones hold about 42% of a sample with some 8,500 distinct CDR3 sequences, roughly 56% of them seen once. No cognate antigen is known for these TCRs. The sample's treatment: approximately nine-day PBMC culture with coronavirus spike peptide pools or control peptides (ViraFEST assay). Input material: CD4+ T cells from blood, cultured in vitro. The receptors were gathered from a human donor who had recovered from COVID-19.

V gene TRBV11-3 combines with J gene TRBJ1-2, with D unresolved. V lost 1 base and J lost 3, with 6 bases in between. The germline CDR1 and CDR2 sequences are SGHNT and YENEEA. CDR3 size: 13 residues. The CDR3 sequence is CASSLVGDYGYTF. The CDR3 region has the DNA TGTGCCAGCAGCTTAGTTGGTGACTATGGCTACACCTTC.

The chain uses TRBV7-9 and TRBJ1-4, with D possibly matching TRBD1 (6 bases). The CDR3 totals 15 residues. Trimming cost V 4 bases and J 8 bases, with 17 bases left between them. Germline values: CDR1 SEHNR, CDR2 FQNEAQ (reference sequence). CDR3 sequence: CASSSSGEWGEKLFF. CDR3 sequence (DNA): TGTGCCAGCAGCTCGTCAGGGGAATGGGGAGAAAAACTGTTTTTT.

There are a few counts of this clonotype. The chain combines TRBV19 with TRBJ2-3; unclear D gene. The CDR3 runs to 13 residues. The germline V and J ends were trimmed by 4 bases and 0 bases, with 5 bases remaining between them. The germline gives CDR1 LNHDA, CDR2 SQIVND (reference sequence). The CDR3 reads CASSTVSTDTQYF. The CDR3 DNA is TGTGCCAGTAGTACCGTGAGCACAGATACGCAGTATTTT.

This rearrangement joins TRBV2 to TRBJ1-2; 9 nucleotides align to TRBD1. V trimming: 7 bases; J trimming: 5 bases; junction bases outside the gene matches: 8. CDR3 size: 14 residues. Per the germline V gene, CDR1 is SNHLY and CDR2 is FYNNEI. The CDR3, as DNA: TGTGCCAGCACTCAGGACAGGGGAAATTATGGCTACACCTTC. Amino acid sequence: CASTQDRGNYGYTF.

This clonotype was counted only a few times. The chain has TRBV12-3 or TRBV12-4 and TRBJ1-6; 7 nucleotides line up with TRBD1. Trimming removed 6 bases from V and 7 bases from J; junction bases left unmatched: 6. The CDR3 is 14 amino acids. This chain's CDR3 is CASRRQGGNSPLHF. CDR3 sequence (DNA): TGTGCCAGCAGGCGACAGGGCGGGAATTCACCCCTCCACTTT.

The rearrangement joins TRBV12-3 or TRBV12-4 to TRBJ1-5; D not resolved. Trimming took off 5 bases at V and 5 bases at J, with 10 bases between the two ends. The CDR3 has 13 residues. The CDR3 protein is CASSPAPDQPQHF. The CDR3 DNA follows: TGTGCCAGCAGTCCCGCCCCAGATCAGCCCCAGCATTTT.

This chain uses TRBV6-2 or TRBV6-3 with TRBJ2-1, with D possibly TRBD1 on 5 matching bases. Germline loops: CDR1 MNHEY, CDR2 SVGEGT. Trimming took 6 bases from V and 3 from J, leaving 9 bases between them. This CDR3 is built from 13 residues. The CDR3 region is CASRRQGYNEQFF. The CDR3 bases are TGTGCCAGCAGGAGGCAGGGCTACAATGAGCAGTTCTTC.

This chain connects TRBV12-3 or TRBV12-4 to TRBJ1-6; 7 positions agree with TRBD1. The ends lost 1 base at V and 10 bases at J; junction bases unmatched: 10. The CDR3 consists of 16 residues. For the CDR3, the DNA is TGTGCCAGCAGTTTAGAATACCAGGGAGGGGGCTCACCCCTCCACTTT. Translating it yields CASSLEYQGGGSPLHF.

The chain couples TRBV6-9 to TRBJ1-6; the D is unclear. CDR1 MNHGY and CDR2 SVAAGI come from the germline V gene. This CDR3 contains 12 residues. V lost 2 bases and J lost 7, with 3 bases in between. CDR3 coding DNA: TGTGCCAGCAGTTATCCGAATTCACCCCTCCACTTT. Translated: CASSYPNSPLHF.

This clonotype has a handful of counts. CDR3 DNA sequence: TGTGCCAGCAGCGGGAGGGGGGGAATGAACACTGAAGCTTTCTTT. Residues: CASSGRGGMNTEAFF. The chain uses TRBV11-2 and TRBJ1-1; TRBD1 is a possible D gene (6 bases). V shed 5 bases and J shed 0 bases, with 13 bases lying between them. The germline CDR1 and CDR2 sequences are SGHAT and FQNNGV. The CDR3 totals 15 residues.

V is TRBV12-5 and J is TRBJ2-2, with D maybe TRBD2 (5 bases). Trimming stripped 6 bases from V and 2 bases from J, with 13 bases between. Germline assignment: CDR1 LGHNT and CDR2 FRNRAP. The CDR3 is made up of 15 amino acids. CDR3 nucleotide sequence: TGTGCTAGTGGGGACCGCGGACTCAACACCGGGGAGCTGTTTTTT. It translates to CASGDRGLNTGELFF.

In this sample, this clonotype turned up a few times. The gene calls are TRBV11-3 and TRBJ1-2; D might be TRBD1 (5 bases). Germline V lookup: CDR1 SGHNT, CDR2 YENEEA. Trimming cost V 5 bases and J 2 bases, with 18 bases left between them. CDR3 length: 16 residues. CDR3 amino acids: CASSQEGRRGNYGYTF. The CDR3 nucleotides are TGTGCCAGCAGCCAGGAGGGCAGGAGGGGAAACTATGGCTACACCTTC.

The chain couples TRBV5-1 to TRBJ2-3, with D possibly matching TRBD1 (5 bases). CDR3 size: 11 residues. Germline V gene data show CDR1 as SGHRS and CDR2 as YFSETQ. Trimming shortened V by 3 bases and J by 10 bases, and 9 bases separated the two germline ends. Here the CDR3 DNA reads TGCGCCAGCAGCTCGAAGGGGTCGCAGTATTTT. Translation gives CASSSKGSQYF.

The chain links TRBV2 to TRBJ1-2; tentatively, D is TRBD1 (5 bases). V dropped 2 bases and J dropped 7 bases, with 11 bases sitting between them. Germline V gives CDR1 SNHLY, CDR2 FYNNEI. The CDR3 has 13 residues. CDR3 sequence reads: CASSEKGQGGYTF. Here the CDR3 DNA reads TGTGCCAGCAGTGAAAAGGGGCAGGGTGGCTACACCTTC.

Worth noting for this clonotype: The junction shows a germline mismatch at one end, possibly a read error. V is TRBV7-7 and J is TRBJ2-1, with D possibly being TRBD1 or TRBD2 (6 bases each). Looked up from germline, CDR1 is SSHAT and CDR2 is FNYEAQ (reference sequence). There are 15 residues in the CDR3. The chain's CDR3 is CASSLAGGLYNEQFF. The CDR3 nucleotides read TGTGCTAGCAGCTTAGCTGGGGGGCTCTACAATGAGCAGTTCTTC. The full variable domain, its missing parts supplied by reference TRBV7-7 and TRBJ2-1, is GAGVSQSPRYKVTKRGQDVTLRCDPISSHATLYWYQQALGQGPEFLTYFNYEAQPDKSGLPSDRFSAERPEGSISTLTIQRTEQRDSAMYRCASSLAGGLYNEQFFGPGTRLTVL.

The chain carries TRBV19 and TRBJ1-2; D gene unclear. This CDR3 is built from 9 residues. Germline V gene data show CDR1 as LNHDA and CDR2 as SQIVND (reference sequence). V lost 8 bases and J 8 bases, leaving 6 bases between the germline ends. The CDR3 sequence: CASGAGYTF. CDR3 bases: TGTGCCAGTGGAGCGGGCTACACCTTC.

This clonotype was found a few times. The rearrangement links TRBV27 to TRBJ2-1, with D perhaps matching TRBD1 or TRBD2 (5 bases each). The length of the CDR3 is 14 residues. Germline V gene data show CDR1 as MNHEY and CDR2 as SMNVEV (reference sequence). The V end was cut by 5 bases, the J end by 9 bases, with 17 bases between. The CDR3 reads CASSLDTWGTEQFF. The CDR3 bases are TGTGCCAGCAGTCTCGATACTTGGGGGACTGAGCAGTTCTTC.

V and J are TRBV20-1 and TRBJ2-7; D is unresolved. The CDR3 extends over 13 amino acids. Trimming pared 6 bases from V and 3 bases from J, leaving 15 bases between. Germline V gene sequence: CDR1 DFQATT, CDR2 SNEGSKA (reference sequence). CDR3 in DNA: TGCAGTGCGCTACGAGTGAGTAGCTACGAGCAGTACTTC. Protein product: CSALRVSSYEQYF.

This clonotype was observed once. V usage is TRBV30 and J usage is TRBJ2-1, with 8 bases lining up with TRBD2. The CDR3 length is 15 residues. Trimming cost V 0 bases and J 7 bases; bases outside gene matches: 8. Germline V gene sequence: CDR1 GTSNPN, CDR2 SVGIG (reference sequence). The CDR3 protein is CAWSVGGGRYNEQFF. The CDR3 DNA reads TGTGCCTGGAGTGTAGGCGGGGGGCGGTATAATGAGCAGTTCTTC.

The rearrangement uses TRBV6-1 and TRBJ1-1; a weak D match, TRBD1 (6 bases). CDR3 length: 14 residues. Germline-derived CDR1 and CDR2 are MNHNS and SASEGT. The germline V and J ends were trimmed by 5 bases and 0 bases, with 10 bases remaining between them. This chain's CDR3 is CASSLRGLNTEAFF. The CDR3 nucleotides read TGTGCCAGCAGTCTCAGGGGCTTGAACACTGAAGCTTTCTTT.

The V gene is TRBV6-2 or TRBV6-3, the J gene TRBJ2-7; a possible D gene is TRBD1 (5 bases). In germline, CDR1 is MNHEY, CDR2 SVGEGT. V lost 10 bases and J lost 6, with 13 bases in between. The CDR3 spans 11 residues. CDR3 DNA: TGTGCCACCGGACACGGTACCGAGCAGTACTTC. Translation gives CATGHGTEQYF.

This clonotype was picked up a small number of times. This chain uses TRBV19 with TRBJ1-2; D might be TRBD1 (5 bases). Germline CDR1 and CDR2: LNHDA and SQIVND (reference sequence). With 7 bases removed from V and 4 bases from J, the gap between germline ends came to 16 bases. The CDR3 length is 14 residues. CDR3 in amino acids: CASKNQGGSYGYTF. DNA for the CDR3: TGTGCCAGTAAAAATCAGGGAGGGAGCTATGGCTACACCTTC.

The rearrangement joins TRBV10-1 to TRBJ1-6; no definite D call. Trimming stripped 2 bases from V and 9 bases from J, with 8 bases between. The CDR3 length is 13 residues. The V gene's germline CDR1 is WNHNN and CDR2 SYGVQD (reference sequence). The CDR3 bases are TGCGCCAGCAGTGAGGGGAAGAGTTCACCCCTCCACTTT. This gives the protein CASSEGKSSPLHF.

A few counts support this clonotype. V and J are TRBV6-4 and TRBJ1-1; D uncertain. The CDR3 consists of 15 residues. The germline CDR1 and CDR2 sequences are MRHNA and SNTAGT. V lost 5 bases and J lost 5, with 18 bases in between. Here the CDR3 reads CASSYEAGSGTEAFF. CDR3 nucleotide sequence: TGTGCCAGCAGTTACGAGGCGGGGAGTGGGACTGAAGCTTTCTTT.

This clonotype was seen a few times. The DNA for the CDR3 is TGTGCCAGCAGTTCGGGGGGGTCTGGCTACACCTTC. Amino acids: CASSSGGSGYTF. The V call is TRBV6-5, the J call TRBJ1-2; D might be TRBD1 (5 bases). Trimming removed 4 bases at V and 7 bases at J, with 10 bases between. Germline CDR1 reads MNHEY; CDR2 reads SVGAGI. This CDR3 spans 12 amino acids.

This clonotype appeared a single time. This chain links TRBV7-9 with TRBJ1-1; D remains unclear. The CDR3 totals 15 residues. CDR1 is SEHNR, CDR2 FQNEAQ, per germline (reference sequence). V lost 5 bases, J lost 0 bases, and 13 bases lay in between. This CDR3 reads CASSQWGAMNTEAFF. In DNA, the CDR3 is TGTGCCAGCAGCCAGTGGGGAGCCATGAACACTGAAGCTTTCTTT. Full variable domain (remainder filled in from reference TRBV7-9 and TRBJ1-1): DTGVSQNPRHKITKRGQNVTFRCDPISEHNRLYWYRQTLGQGPEFLTYFQNEAQLEKSRLLSDRFSAERPKGSFSTLEIQRTEQGDSAMYLCASSQWGAMNTEAFFGQGTRLTVV.

This chain uses TRBV10-3 with TRBJ1-6, with TRBD1 identical over 10 bases. The CDR3 covers 15 residues. J was trimmed by 5 bases and V by 6 bases; bases with no gene match: 4. CDR1 and CDR2 from the germline V gene are ENHRY and SYGVKD. Here the CDR3 reads CAIRTGTGDNSPLHF. In DNA form, the CDR3 reads TGTGCCATCAGGACCGGGACAGGGGATAATTCACCCCTCCACTTT.

The chain combines TRBV27 with TRBJ2-4; unclear D gene. The germline gives CDR1 MNHEY, CDR2 SMNVEV (reference sequence). The CDR3 is 13 amino acids. V dropped 2 bases and J dropped 6 bases, with 8 bases sitting between them. The CDR3, as DNA: TGTGCCAGCAGTTTAGAAAGGAGAAACATTCAGTACTTC. This encodes CASSLERRNIQYF.

This clonotype turned up a few times. The V and J genes are TRBV9 and TRBJ1-3; D is uncertain. The CDR3 consists of 14 residues. The germline CDR1 and CDR2 sequences are SGDLS and YYNGEE. V lost 5 bases and J 2 bases, leaving 11 bases between the germline ends. For the CDR3, the DNA is TGTGCCAGCAGTACACAAATCCCTGGAAACACCATATATTTT. Translated, it gives CASSTQIPGNTIYF.

In nucleotides, the CDR3 is TGTGCCAGCAGCTCCCCCAGGGGTCGGTTGTATGGCTACACCTTC. Encoded protein: CASSSPRGRLYGYTF. This sequence joins TRBV11-2 and TRBJ1-2; the D gene is possibly TRBD1 (6 bases). The CDR3 has 15 residues. The germline gives CDR1 SGHAT, CDR2 FQNNGV. V lost 4 bases, J lost 5 bases, and 17 bases lay in between. Full variable domain (missing parts from reference TRBV11-2 and TRBJ1-2): EAGVAQSPRYKIIEKRQSVAFWCNPISGHATLYWYQQILGQGPKLLIQFQNNGVVDDSQLPKDRFSAERLKGVDSTLKIQPAKLEDSAVYLCASSSPRGRLYGYTFGSGTRLTVV.